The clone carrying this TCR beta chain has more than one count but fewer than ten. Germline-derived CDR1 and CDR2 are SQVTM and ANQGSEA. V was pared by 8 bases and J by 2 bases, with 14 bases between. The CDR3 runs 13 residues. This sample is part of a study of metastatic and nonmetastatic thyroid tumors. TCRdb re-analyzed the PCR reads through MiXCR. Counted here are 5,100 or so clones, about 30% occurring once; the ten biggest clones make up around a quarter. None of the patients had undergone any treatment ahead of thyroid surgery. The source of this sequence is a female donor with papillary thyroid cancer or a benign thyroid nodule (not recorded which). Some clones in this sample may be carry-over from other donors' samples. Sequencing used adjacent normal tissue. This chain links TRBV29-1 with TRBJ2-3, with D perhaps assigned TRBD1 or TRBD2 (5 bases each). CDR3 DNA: TGCAGCTCCCGCTCGGGGCTCACAGATACGCAGTATTTT. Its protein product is CSSRSGLTDTQYF.